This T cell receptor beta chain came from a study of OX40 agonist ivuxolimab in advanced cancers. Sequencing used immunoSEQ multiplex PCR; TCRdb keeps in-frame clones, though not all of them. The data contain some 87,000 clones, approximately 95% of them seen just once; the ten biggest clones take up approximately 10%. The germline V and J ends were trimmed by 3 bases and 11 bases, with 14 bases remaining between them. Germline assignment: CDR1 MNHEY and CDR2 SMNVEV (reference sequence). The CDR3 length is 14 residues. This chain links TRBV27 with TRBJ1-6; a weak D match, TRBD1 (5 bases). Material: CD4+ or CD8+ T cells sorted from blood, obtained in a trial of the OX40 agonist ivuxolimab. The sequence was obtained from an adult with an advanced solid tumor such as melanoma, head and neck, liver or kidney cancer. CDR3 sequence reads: CASSFLTVYAPLHF. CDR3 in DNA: TGTGCCAGCAGTTTTCTGACAGTATATGCACCCCTCCACTTT.